This paragraph reports one T cell receptor (beta chain). Profiling relied on immunoSEQ multiplex PCR, and the TCRdb table lists in-frame clones only, not all of them. The table includes 210,000 or so clones, approximately 90% detected once. The entry originates in a study of blood T cell repertoires in COVID-19. In the study overall: The analysed material was cDNA or gDNA that came from T cells, B-cell-depleted T cells, or PBMCs.

This CDR3 has 14 amino acids. The germline V gene encodes CDR1 DFQATT and CDR2 SNEGSKA (reference sequence). Deletions cut 3 bases from V and 2 bases from J, with 14 bases between. This clonotype originated in a man aged 30 to 39 with COVID-19, enrolled during active disease. The chain recombines TRBV20-1 with TRBJ2-7; D not resolved. The sample comprised peripheral blood. CDR3 sequence reads: CSASPETRTYEQYF. The CDR3 DNA reads as TGCAGTGCTAGTCCGGAGACTCGAACCTACGAGCAGTACTTC.